This T cell receptor beta chain was identified during a study of shared clonotypes between healthy human individuals (dated by TCRdb to the early 2020s). At the level of the whole study: A few men and a couple of women, aged 18 to 49 years, made up the cohort. For each donor, CD4 naive and CD4 memory were each run on three plates, CD8 naive on two plates, and CD8 memory on one plate. The study deeply sequenced blood TCR repertoires of several healthy adults to estimate repertoire size and the extent of clonotype sharing between individuals. To increase sequencing depth and limit assay-specific biases, TCR repertoire library preparation and sequencing were carried out by different laboratories using diverse techniques. Each donor's leukapheresis produced roughly between roughly 0.85 and 10 billion PBMCs. Overall study outcomes, separate from this receptor: Larger estimated clonotype richness was generally found for naive subsets than for memory subsets. Pairwise subsampling indicated that sequencing depth was expected to affect the degree of clonotype sharing among donors. Incomplete sequencing was indicated by rarefaction of sorted-subset datasets, despite the large sequencing depth. When a few donors were compared, the shared fraction of clonotypes was around 5% for naive CD4, about 4% for naive CD8, 2.3% for memory CD4, and around 0.4% for memory CD8. Because the study included a small number of donors, the genetic and exposure-history diversity represented was limited. Sampling was restricted to blood, and TCR repertoires in tissue are likely to differ from TCR repertoires in blood. Compared with non-shared clonotypes, the clonotypes found in all four sorted-subset donors had higher generation probabilities.

CDR1 and CDR2 were assigned from the germline V gene as MNHNS and SASEGT. Trimming removed 1 base from V and 8 bases from J, leaving 8 bases between the germline ends. The CDR3 covers 12 residues, taking in both the cysteine and the phenylalanine. The kept DNA is CDR3 alone, 36 bases in frame from the first base. Healthy HIV-negative adults with no recently reported acute infections or vaccinations were included as donors. Every donor was a Caucasian adult living in Nashville, Tennessee, USA. Magnetic negative selection was used to enrich CD4+ T cells, after which naive cells were positively selected on CD45RA and the negative fraction became the memory subset. After blood collection by leukapheresis, PBMCs were isolated using Ficoll-Histopaque density gradient centrifugation and then cryopreserved in the vapor phase of liquid nitrogen. Analytical flow cytometry was used to check the purity and quantity of every magnetically sorted T cell population. Genomic DNA was isolated from every sorted fraction and measured by UV absorbance on a Nanodrop 2000c.

Using the deep immunoSEQ assay, multiplex PCR amplified TCR CDR3 regions from genomic DNA. Extracted genomic DNA from each cell subset was spread evenly across all wells of several immunoSEQ 96-well plates, with each plate serving as a replicate. For sorted subsets, around 200 ng genomic DNA, equal to 30,000 to 35,000 T cell genomes, was loaded into each replicate PCR. Purified libraries were measured with a Qubit 3.0 fluorometer, size-checked on a Bioanalyzer 2100, and measured again with the KAPA Library Quantification kit. Each immunoSEQ 96-well plate was sequenced on its own single-read 150-cycle Illumina NextSeq 550 flow cell. In the paper's pipeline: The immunoSEQ output contained only junctional sequences without quality scores, so filtering could not match that applied to full-length reads. To assign V/J genes and CDR3, sequences were annotated using PyIR, a Python wrapper for IgBLAST v1.9, with IMGT germline references. Reads were filtered out if the reads had weak V/J assignments (E-value above 1e-6), no CDR3, stop codons, out-of-frame junctions, or ambiguous translated residues. V3J clonotypes were defined by identical inferred V gene, J gene, and CDR3 amino acid sequence. To compute the percentage overlap between repertoires, the number of shared unique clonotypes was divided by the size of the smaller repertoire. RTK rarefaction, the Chao1 estimator, and Recon v2.1 estimates of unobserved clonotypes were used to assess repertoire richness. Generation probabilities were computed with OLGA for all TCRbeta clonotypes obtained by the gDNA method from several donors. Imported from immuneACCESS, the table was reduced by TCRdb to in-frame sequences with V and J called. These copies leave out some clones; in studies compared against another copy, an unresolved V gene accounts for under half, and the cause of the remainder is not known. V and J calls and clone size are given by that table; D and trimming were obtained from the DNA. The sample has approximately 2,000,000 clones on record, about 90% of them singletons. The top ten hold more than 0.35% of the sample.

Comments on this clone: The target of this receptor is not known. There are no base qualities to consult, and no much larger clone falls within one base.

Rearrangement joined TRBV6-1 to TRBJ1-1; the D gene cannot be resolved reliably. The source is a man younger than 35 in good health. Some clones in this sample may be carry-over from other donors' samples. Sequencing used naive CD4+ T cells from PBMCs. The cell subset or site label here, explained by the study, means: CD45RA+ positively selected. The CDR3 protein is CASSEVRSEAFF. The DNA reads TGTGCCAGCAGTGAAGTTCGTTCGGAAGCTTTCTTT.